This entry features one T cell receptor (beta chain) sequence. Its specific antigen is unknown. No base quality values were provided; no much bigger clone lies one nucleotide off. Measured from the cysteine to the phenylalanine, the CDR3 is 14 residues long. Just the 42-base CDR3 DNA is kept, in frame starting at base 1. V is shortened by 5 bases, J by 0 bases, and the region joining them spans 10 bases. Via the germline V gene, CDR1 is SNHLY and CDR2 FYNNEI. The intended sense of this specimen's time point label: baseline before first vaccination. Vaccinee samples were obtained from the UK trials COV001 and COV002, which included a single-blind randomized controlled phase 2/3 trial of AZD1222 (ChAdOx1 nCoV-19) in healthy adults. For TCRbeta chain sequencing, PBMC samples from trial participants were taken at day 0 and at day 28 after the second dose. The sample originates from a study of T cell responses to AZD1222 COVID-19 vaccine (dated by TCRdb to the early 2020s). With respect to the entire study: Because spike-specific TCR depth and breadth did not differ between the two schedules, AZD1222 recipients who got a second dose at roughly 4 weeks were pooled with those who got a second dose at roughly 12 weeks. A total of approximately 250 trial participants underwent TCR sequencing, of whom approximately 200 had received two doses of AZD1222 and roughly 26 had received two doses of the MenACWY control vaccine. Trial participants were enrolled by age into 18-55, 56-69 and 70-plus year subgroups, with roughly 160, 29 and 62 TCR-sequenced participants respectively. Broad study findings and their caveats: After two AZD1222 doses, spike-specific TCR breadth and depth were significantly higher than at day 0 and than in MenACWY recipients. Because no day 14 peak-response samples were available, repertoires were characterized only after the peak T cell response. Epitopes outside the regions mutated in the B.1.351 and B.1.1.7 variants were reportedly recognized by nearly half of the unique spike-specific TCRs. The whole spike protein was spanned by vaccine-associated CD4 TCRs, and dominant responses were seen in regions 160-218 and 743-854. Participants were mostly white British, with more females than males. The authors suggested clonal diversity may have been underestimated. Conclusions about previously exposed vaccinees were limited because only 5 or 6 AZD1222 recipients were SARS-CoV-2 seropositive at baseline. In the small 56-69-year group, the increase in depth fell short of significance, most likely because of low power.

The CDR3 regions of human TCRbeta chains were subjected to immunosequencing. The authors' analysis ran thus. Repertoire TCRs were checked for matches against a reference library of SARS-CoV-2-specific TCRs that had been generated using the MIRA antigen-specificity platform. Breadth meant the fraction of unique TCRs that were SARS-CoV-2-associated, whereas depth meant the fraction of total T cells that were SARS-CoV-2-associated. Using the MIRA data, every spike-specific TCR was mapped to the spike region that the TCR reacted to and assigned to either a CD4 or a CD8 class. Log10-transformed breadth and depth values were compared by one-way ANOVA with Sidak's multiple comparisons tests. TCRdb took this table from immuneACCESS and kept in-frame rearrangements with V and J called. Such tables lack part of the clones; where checked against another copy, unresolved V genes explain under half of the gap, and the rest is unexplained. Clone size and V and J calls were adopted from that table, with D and trimming inferred from the DNA. The sample yields about 140,000 clones; 92% were counted once. The ten largest clones add up to approximately 5.4% of the sample.

Here the chain combines TRBV2 and TRBJ1-2; TRBD1 is a possible D gene, resting on 5 matching bases. Material: peripheral blood, obtained on day 0 of AZD1222 vaccination. This TCR came from an adult in good health. In nucleotides, the sequence is TGTGCCAGCAGTAATCAGGGTCCTAACTATGGCTACACCTTC. It encodes CASSNQGPNYGYTF.